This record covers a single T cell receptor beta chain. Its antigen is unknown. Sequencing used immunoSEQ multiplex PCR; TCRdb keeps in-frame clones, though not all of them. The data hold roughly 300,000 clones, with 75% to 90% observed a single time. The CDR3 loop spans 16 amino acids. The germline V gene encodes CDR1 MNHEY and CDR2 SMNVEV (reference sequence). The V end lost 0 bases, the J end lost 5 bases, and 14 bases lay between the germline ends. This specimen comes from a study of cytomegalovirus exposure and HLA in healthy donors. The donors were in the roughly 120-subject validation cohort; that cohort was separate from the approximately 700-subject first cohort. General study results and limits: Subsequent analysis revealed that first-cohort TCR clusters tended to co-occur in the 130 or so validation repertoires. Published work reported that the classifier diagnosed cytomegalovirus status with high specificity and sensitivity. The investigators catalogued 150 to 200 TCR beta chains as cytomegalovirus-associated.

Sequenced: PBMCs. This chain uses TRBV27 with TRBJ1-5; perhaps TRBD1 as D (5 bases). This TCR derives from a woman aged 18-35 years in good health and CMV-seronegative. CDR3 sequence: CASSLSGGEGHQPQHF. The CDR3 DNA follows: TGTGCCAGCAGTTTATCGGGAGGTGAGGGACATCAGCCCCAGCATTTT.